This T cell receptor (beta chain) was obtained from a study of T cell repertoires in cytomegalovirus infection. Study findings and constraints: Using cumulative public TCR beta family frequency, the authors identified those who carried CMV together with the relevant HLA. Clonotypes of TCR beta that were HLA-C-restricted and CMV-specific dominated the ex vivo response.

The V gene lost 7 bases and the J gene lost 5 bases, with 14 bases spanning the gap. In germline, CDR1 is SGHTA, CDR2 FQGNSA. The CDR3 totals 13 residues. TCRdb itself ran the reads through MiXCR, one entry per CDR3 protein. The table has about 140,000 distinct CDR3 sequences, 5% to 6.5% seen once. This clonotype was counted at least ten times. Its antigen is currently unknown. The sequence was collected from a human donor in good health (CMV status not recorded). Some clones in this sample may be carry-over from other donors' samples. The chain links TRBV7-2 to TRBJ1-1; D is uncertain. Sequenced input: PBMCs. CDR3 protein: CASNNHGETEAFF. The CDR3 bases are TGTGCCAGCAACAACCACGGAGAGACTGAAGCTTTCTTT.